The 21 T cell receptor beta chains below were found in one sample sequenced in a study of T-cell reconstitution after alpha-beta-depleted transplantation in children. Researchers prepared the TCRbeta library using unique molecular identifiers, the study reports. MiXCR was run by TCRdb on the PCR reads, yielding one entry per CDR3 protein. The sample lists over 85,000 distinct CDR3 sequences, about 6.8% occurring once. The source was PBMCs, collected before TCRalphabeta/CD19-depleted stem cell transplant. These receptors originate from a boy younger than 10 with acute lymphoblastic leukemia, due to receive a stem cell transplant.

This clonotype was counted at least ten times. The chain joins TRBV29-1 to TRBJ1-1; D uncertain. The length of the CDR3 is 12 residues. The germline V gene encodes CDR1 SQVTM and CDR2 ANQGSEA. Deletions cut 7 bases from V and 0 bases from J, with 9 bases between. The CDR3: CSGQTMNTEAFF. The CDR3 nucleotides are TGCAGCGGGCAGACCATGAACACTGAAGCTTTCTTT. The variable domain in full, with the rest retrieved from reference TRBV29-1 and TRBJ1-1, is SAVISQKPSRDICQRGTSLTIQCQVDSQVTMMFWYRQQPGQSLTLIATANQGSEATYESGFVIDKFPISRPNLTFSTLTVSNMSPEDSSIYLCSGQTMNTEAFFGQGTRLTVV.

This clonotype has a count of ten or more. This chain connects TRBV2 to TRBJ2-2, with no clear D. V lost 3 bases to trimming and J lost 2 bases, with 16 bases between them. CDR3 length equals 17 residues. Germline V CDR1 and CDR2: SNHLY, FYNNEI. The CDR3, as DNA: TGTGCCAGCAGTGACTATCGGATGACCGTCAACACCGGGGAGCTGTTTTTT. It codes for CASSDYRMTVNTGELFF.

This clonotype was counted ten times or more. This chain uses TRBV5-1 with TRBJ2-7; D is uncertain. The length of the CDR3 is 15 residues. Germline lookup yields CDR1 SGHRS and CDR2 YFSETQ. Trimming took 4 bases from V and 2 from J, leaving 16 bases between them. The CDR3 bases are TGCGCCAGCAGCCCGACCTTGAGTCGGCCCTACGAGCAGTACTTC. Amino acid sequence: CASSPTLSRPYEQYF. Supplemented by reference TRBV5-1 and TRBJ2-7, the full variable domain reads KAGVTQTPRYLIKTRGQQVTLSCSPISGHRSVSWYQQTPGQGLQFLFEYFSETQRNKGNFPGRFSGRQFSNSRSEMNVSTLELGDSALYLCASSPTLSRPYEQYFGPGTRLTVT.

This clonotype was recorded at least ten times. The J gene is TRBJ1-6, the V gene TRBV5-1, with D unclear. Trimming left V 0 bases short and J 0 bases short, with 4 bases between. The CDR3 totals 15 residues. CDR1 is SGHRS and CDR2 is YFSETQ in the germline V gene. CDR3 DNA sequence: TGCGCCAGCAGCTTGGACGGCTCCTATAATTCACCCCTCCACTTT. Translated, it gives CASSLDGSYNSPLHF. Drawing the rest from reference TRBV5-1 and TRBJ1-6, the complete variable domain is KAGVTQTPRYLIKTRGQQVTLSCSPISGHRSVSWYQQTPGQGLQFLFEYFSETQRNKGNFPGRFSGRQFSNSRSEMNVSTLELGDSALYLCASSLDGSYNSPLHFGNGTRLTVT.

This clonotype was counted ten times or more. CDR3 amino acids: CASSLALAGLQETQYF. The CDR3 region has the DNA TGCGCCAGCAGCTTGGCCTTGGCAGGGCTGCAAGAGACCCAGTACTTC. The rearrangement links TRBV5-1 to TRBJ2-5; D possibly corresponds to TRBD1 (5 bases). Germline CDR1 is SGHRS and CDR2 is YFSETQ. V was shortened by 0 bases and J by 2 bases, with 14 bases between the two germline ends. This CDR3 contains 16 residues.

This clonotype was counted a few times. The rearrangement joins TRBV7-2 to TRBJ2-7, with D possibly being TRBD1 or TRBD2 (6 bases each). Per the germline V gene, CDR1 is SGHTA and CDR2 is FQGNSA. Trimming stripped 4 bases from V and 5 bases from J, with 12 bases between. The length of the CDR3 is 13 residues. The CDR3 reads CASSSVGGNEQYF. Written as DNA, the CDR3 is TGTGCCAGCAGCTCGGTGGGGGGCAACGAGCAGTACTTC.

This clonotype has at least ten counts. The chain has TRBV5-1 and TRBJ2-3; no definite D call. Looked up from germline, CDR1 is SGHRS and CDR2 is YFSETQ. This CDR3 has 15 amino acids. V was trimmed by 0 bases and J by 8 bases, leaving 16 bases between them. CDR3 DNA sequence: TGCGCCAGCAGCTTGGTAGGGCCCCCGGGTGGTACGCAGTATTTT. Its translation is CASSLVGPPGGTQYF.

The CDR3 DNA follows: TGCGCCAGCAGCTCGACAGCCCGCTATGGCTACACCTTC. Translating it yields CASSSTARYGYTF. The V call is TRBV5-1, the J call TRBJ1-2; a possible D gene is TRBD1 (5 bases). Germline V gene lookup returns CDR1 SGHRS and CDR2 YFSETQ. The CDR3 runs to 13 residues. V gave up 3 bases and J gave up 4 bases, with 10 bases separating them.

J is TRBJ2-7 and V is TRBV3-1; possibly TRBD1 or TRBD2 for D (5 bases each). The germline V gene has CDR1 LGHDT and CDR2 YNNKEL (reference sequence). The CDR3 loop spans 15 amino acids. Trimming left V 0 bases short and J 1 base short, with 10 bases between. The CDR3 DNA reads TGTGCCAGCAGCCAAGAAGGGACCGCATCCTACGAGCAGTACTTC. It encodes CASSQEGTASYEQYF.

As concerns this clonotype: Being one base from a much bigger clone, this may be a read error. The rearrangement uses TRBV3-1 and TRBJ2-3, with 7 nucleotides matching TRBD1. Looked up from germline, CDR1 is LGHDT and CDR2 is YNNKEL (reference sequence). Trimming removed 0 bases from V and 3 bases from J; junction bases left unmatched: 6. This CDR3 comprises 16 residues. The CDR3 bases are TGTGCCAGCAGCCAAGATCAGGGGGTAGCGACAGATACGCAGTATTTT. Its translation is CASSQDQGVATDTQYF.

The chain carries TRBV6-5 and TRBJ2-5; D tentatively fits TRBD1 or TRBD2 (5 bases each). V dropped 3 bases and J dropped 5 bases, with 13 bases sitting between them. Germline V gene lookup returns CDR1 MNHEY and CDR2 SVGAGI. CDR3 length: 14 residues. The CDR3 sequence is CASSYRGGLETQYF. In DNA form, the CDR3 reads TGTGCCAGCAGTTATCGTGGGGGTCTGGAGACCCAGTACTTC.

The rearrangement uses TRBV7-2 and TRBJ1-2, with D possibly TRBD1 on 6 matching bases. The CDR3 runs to 14 residues. Between the trimmed V and J ends, which lost 8 bases and 4 bases, there was a span of 17 bases. From germline, CDR1 is SGHTA and CDR2 FQGNSA. CDR3: CASLGTGTRYGYTF. The CDR3 coding sequence is TGTGCCAGCTTAGGCACAGGGACCCGCTATGGCTACACCTTC.

This clonotype appeared many times. The gene calls are TRBV7-3 and TRBJ1-1; weak D call: TRBD1 (6 bases). The CDR3 has 13 residues. Germline-derived CDR1 and CDR2 are SGHTA and FQGTGA. Deletions cut 5 bases from V and 7 bases from J, with 14 bases between. CDR3 sequence: CASSPQGRSEAFF. CDR3 sequence (DNA): TGTGCCAGCAGCCCTCAGGGGCGCAGTGAAGCTTTCTTT.

This clonotype has at least ten counts. The rearrangement links TRBV20-1 to TRBJ1-1; 8 bases fit TRBD1. V trimming: 8 bases; J trimming: 5 bases; junction bases outside the gene matches: 7. The germline V gene has CDR1 DFQATT and CDR2 SNEGSKA (reference sequence). The CDR3 totals 12 residues. CDR3 sequence (DNA): TGCAGTACTGGACAGGGCGCAACTGAAGCTTTCTTT. Protein sequence: CSTGQGATEAFF.

This clonotype was observed many times. The chain uses TRBV4-3 and TRBJ2-1; TRBD2 matches 12 bases. This CDR3 is 16 amino acids long. Germline V CDR1 and CDR2: LGHNA, YSLEER. J lost 8 bases, V lost 3 bases, and 8 bases had no gene match. The chain's CDR3 is CASSQGPSGGVDEQFF. The CDR3 coding sequence is TGCGCCAGCAGCCAGGGCCCTAGCGGGGGGGTGGATGAGCAGTTCTTC.

CDR3 sequence reads: CASSYGRLETQYF. DNA for the CDR3: TGTGCCAGCAGTTACGGTAGACTGGAGACCCAGTACTTC. The chain has TRBV6-5 and TRBJ2-5; D gene ambiguous. Germline lookup yields CDR1 MNHEY and CDR2 SVGAGI. CDR3 length: 13 amino acids. The V gene lost 2 bases and the J gene lost 5 bases, with 9 bases spanning the gap.

Ten or more counts support this clonotype. J is TRBJ2-3 and V is TRBV9; D perhaps matches TRBD2 (5 bases). This CDR3 has 15 amino acids. The germline V gene has CDR1 SGDLS and CDR2 YYNGEE. Deletions cut 0 bases from V and 2 bases from J, with 10 bases between. In DNA, the CDR3 is TGTGCCAGCAGCGTAGGGCTAGCTCCCACAGATACGCAGTATTTT. Protein product: CASSVGLAPTDTQYF.

This clonotype has a count of ten or more. The chain carries TRBV20-1 and TRBJ1-6; D gene ambiguous. CDR3 size: 12 residues. V gave up 6 bases and J gave up 8 bases, with 11 bases separating them. Germline lookup yields CDR1 DFQATT and CDR2 SNEGSKA (reference sequence). The CDR3 region has the DNA TGCAGTGCCGCACTGAACTATTCACCCCTCCACTTT. It translates to CSAALNYSPLHF.

The chain couples TRBV4-2 to TRBJ2-5; D unclear. Germline CDR1 and CDR2: LGHNA and YNFKEQ. Trimming stripped 0 bases from V and 3 bases from J, with 11 bases between. The CDR3 has 15 residues. This CDR3 reads CASSQDPRKEETQYF. Written as DNA, the CDR3 is TGTGCCAGCAGCCAAGATCCTAGAAAGGAAGAGACCCAGTACTTC.

The rearrangement joins TRBV7-8 to TRBJ2-7, with D possibly TRBD2 on 7 matching bases. Per the germline V gene, CDR1 is SGHVS and CDR2 is FQNEAQ. The CDR3 covers 14 residues. The germline V and J ends were trimmed by 5 bases and 7 bases, with 18 bases remaining between them. For the CDR3, the DNA is TGTGCCAGCAGCCGTCTTCGGGGGGCGGGAGAGCAGTACTTC. This gives the protein CASSRLRGAGEQYF.

To note about this clonotype: A much larger clonotype is one base distant, so this may be a read error. No conserved phenylalanine or tryptophan ends this CDR3, so it is likely a read error. The chain has TRBV20-1 and TRBJ2-1; 7 positions match TRBD1. The CDR3 is 14 residues long. Germline V lookup: CDR1 DFQATT, CDR2 SNEGSKA (reference sequence). J gave up 1 base and V 5 bases, and 5 bases lay outside the gene matches. The CDR3 here is CSAPGQVSYNEQFC. The CDR3 DNA is TGCAGTGCTCCCGGACAGGTGTCCTACAATGAGCAGTTCTGC.